The sequence of this T cell receptor beta chain was determined in a study of shared clonotypes between healthy human individuals. V lost 3 bases and J lost 3; bases outside the gene matches: 6. The CDR3 runs to 15 residues. The germline V gene has CDR1 MNHEY and CDR2 SMNVEV (reference sequence). CD45RO negativity and positive selection for CCR7 defined naive CD8 cells, a population that excluded terminally differentiated effector memory CD45RA+ cells. Assay: immunoSEQ multiplex PCR; the TCRdb copy retains only in-frame clones and omits some. The sample consists of about 1.9 million clones, over 85% of them appearing once.

The TCR comes from a man younger than 30 in good health. Some clones in this sample may be carry-over from other donors' samples. Sequenced material: naive CD8+ T cells from PBMCs. This chain links TRBV27 with TRBJ2-7; 9 bases are shared with TRBD2. CDR3 DNA sequence: TGTGCCAGCAGTTTCTATAGCGGGAGACGCTACGAGCAGTACTTC. This codes for CASSFYSGRRYEQYF.